This TCR beta chain was observed in a study of cytomegalovirus exposure and HLA in healthy donors. The study, taken as a whole, reports: Later analysis identified a missense DCLRE1C variant that was linked to TCR beta V- and J-gene trimming.

The PCR had 60 Vbeta and 13 Jbeta primers. The method was immunoSEQ multiplex PCR; TCRdb's version includes in-frame clones alone and lacks a portion of them. In all, the sample yields 100,000 or so clones. For this clone: Its antigen is still unknown.

Healthy donors of bone marrow made up the group. This clonotype was sampled from a woman aged 25-40 years in good health and CMV-seronegative. Sequencing was carried out using PBMCs.

The CDR3 nucleotides are TGTGCCAGCAGCGTAAGGGTACAGGGGGCGCAGTCTGGCTACACCTTC. Amino acid sequence: CASSVRVQGAQSGYTF. The chain couples TRBV9 to TRBJ1-2; 9 bases are a match to TRBD1. V shed 1 base and J 7 bases; nucleotides not matched to a gene: 11. The CDR3 extends over 16 amino acids. Germline V gives CDR1 SGDLS, CDR2 YYNGEE.